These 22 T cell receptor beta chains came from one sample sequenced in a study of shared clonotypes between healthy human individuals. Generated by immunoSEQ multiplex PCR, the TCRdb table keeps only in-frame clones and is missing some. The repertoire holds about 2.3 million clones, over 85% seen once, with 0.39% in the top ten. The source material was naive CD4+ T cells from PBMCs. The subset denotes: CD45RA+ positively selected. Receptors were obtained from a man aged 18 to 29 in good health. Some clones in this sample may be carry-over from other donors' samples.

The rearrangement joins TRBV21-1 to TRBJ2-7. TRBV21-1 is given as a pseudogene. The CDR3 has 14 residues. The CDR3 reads CASSKSGEPYEQYF. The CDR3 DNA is TGTGCCAGCAGCAAATCTGGCGAACCCTACGAGCAGTACTTC.

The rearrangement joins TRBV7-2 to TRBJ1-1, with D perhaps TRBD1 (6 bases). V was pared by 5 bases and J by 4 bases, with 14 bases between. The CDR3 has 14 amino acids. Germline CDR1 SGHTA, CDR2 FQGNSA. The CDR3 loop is CASSPKGGPTEAFF. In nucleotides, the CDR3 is TGTGCCAGCAGCCCGAAGGGGGGTCCCACTGAAGCTTTCTTT.

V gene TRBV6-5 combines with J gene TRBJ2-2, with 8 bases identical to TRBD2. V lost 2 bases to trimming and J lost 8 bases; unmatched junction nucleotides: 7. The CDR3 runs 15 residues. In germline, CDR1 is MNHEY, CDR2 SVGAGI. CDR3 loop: CASSYGAGVGGELFF. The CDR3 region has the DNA TGTGCCAGCAGTTACGGAGCGGGAGTCGGGGGGGAGCTGTTTTTT.

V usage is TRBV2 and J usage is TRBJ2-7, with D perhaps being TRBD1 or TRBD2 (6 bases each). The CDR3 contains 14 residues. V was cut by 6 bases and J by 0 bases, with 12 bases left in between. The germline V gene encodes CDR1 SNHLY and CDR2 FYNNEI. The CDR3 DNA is TGTGCCAGCAGCCCCGGGGGCAGCTCCTACGAGCAGTACTTC. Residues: CASSPGGSSYEQYF. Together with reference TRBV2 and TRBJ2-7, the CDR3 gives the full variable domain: EPEVTQTPSHQVTQMGQEVILRCVPISNHLYFYWYRQILGQKVEFLVSFYNNEISEKSEIFDDQFSVERPDGSNFTLKIRSTKLEDSAMYFCASSPGGSSYEQYFGPGTRLTVT.

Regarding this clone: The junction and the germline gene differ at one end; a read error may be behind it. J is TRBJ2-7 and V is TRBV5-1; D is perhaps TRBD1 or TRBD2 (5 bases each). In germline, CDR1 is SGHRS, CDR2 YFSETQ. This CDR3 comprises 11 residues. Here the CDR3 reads CASRLGDEQYF. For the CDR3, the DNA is TGCGCCAGCAGATTGGGGGACGAGCAGTACTTC.

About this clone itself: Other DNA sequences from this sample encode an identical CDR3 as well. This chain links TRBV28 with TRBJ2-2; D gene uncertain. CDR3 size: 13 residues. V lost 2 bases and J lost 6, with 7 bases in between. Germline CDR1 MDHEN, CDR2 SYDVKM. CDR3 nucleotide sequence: TGTGCCAGCAGTTTACCCCCGGCCGGGGAGCTGTTTTTT. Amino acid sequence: CASSLPPAGELFF.

The CDR3 nucleotides read TGTGCCAGCAGCTTAGAAGGGCCGAACACTGAAGCTTTCTTT. It codes for CASSLEGPNTEAFF. V gene TRBV7-9 combines with J gene TRBJ1-1; D unclear. The CDR3 runs to 14 residues. The germline V gene has CDR1 SEHNR and CDR2 FQNEAQ (reference sequence). The V end lost 1 base, the J end lost 1 base, and 7 bases lay between the germline ends. The full variable domain, with the rest looked up from reference TRBV7-9 and TRBJ1-1, is DTGVSQNPRHKITKRGQNVTFRCDPISEHNRLYWYRQTLGQGPEFLTYFQNEAQLEKSRLLSDRFSAERPKGSFSTLEIQRTEQGDSAMYLCASSLEGPNTEAFFGQGTRLTVV.

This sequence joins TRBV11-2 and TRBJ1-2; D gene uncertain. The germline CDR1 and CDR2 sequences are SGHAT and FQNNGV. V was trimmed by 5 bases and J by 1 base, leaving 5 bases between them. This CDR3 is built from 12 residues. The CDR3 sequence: CASSPINYGYTF. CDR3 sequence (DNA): TGTGCCAGCAGCCCTATTAACTATGGCTACACCTTC.

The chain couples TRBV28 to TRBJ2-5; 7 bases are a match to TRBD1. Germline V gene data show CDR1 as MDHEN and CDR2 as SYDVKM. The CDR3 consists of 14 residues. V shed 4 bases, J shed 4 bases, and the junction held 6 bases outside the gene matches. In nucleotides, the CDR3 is TGTGCCAGCAGTTCACAGGGGAGTGGAGAGACCCAGTACTTC. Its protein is CASSSQGSGETQYF.

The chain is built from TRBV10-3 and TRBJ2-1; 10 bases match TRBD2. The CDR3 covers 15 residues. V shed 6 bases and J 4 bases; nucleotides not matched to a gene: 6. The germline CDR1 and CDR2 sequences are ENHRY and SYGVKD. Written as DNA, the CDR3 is TGTGCCATCAGGACTAGCGGGTCGGATTACAATGAGCAGTTCTTC. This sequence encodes CAIRTSGSDYNEQFF.

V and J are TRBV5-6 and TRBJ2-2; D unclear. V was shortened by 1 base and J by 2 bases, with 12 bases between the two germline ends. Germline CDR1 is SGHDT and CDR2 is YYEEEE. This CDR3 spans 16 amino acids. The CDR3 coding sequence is TGTGCCAGCAGCTTGAATTTGGGTCACAACACCGGGGAGCTGTTTTTT. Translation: CASSLNLGHNTGELFF.

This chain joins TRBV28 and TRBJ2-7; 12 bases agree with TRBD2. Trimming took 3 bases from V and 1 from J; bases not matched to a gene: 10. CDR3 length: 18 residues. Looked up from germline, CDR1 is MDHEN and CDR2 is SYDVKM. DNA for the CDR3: TGTGCCAGCAGTTTGGCGACTAGCGGGAGCCTTAGGTCCTACGAGCAGTACTTC. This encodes CASSLATSGSLRSYEQYF.

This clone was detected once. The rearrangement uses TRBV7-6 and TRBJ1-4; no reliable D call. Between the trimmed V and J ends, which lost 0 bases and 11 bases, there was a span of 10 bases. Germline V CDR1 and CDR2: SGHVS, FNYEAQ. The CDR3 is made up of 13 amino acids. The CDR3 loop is CASSLAQTSKLFF. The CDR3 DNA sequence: TGTGCCAGCAGCTTAGCGCAGACATCGAAACTGTTTTTT.

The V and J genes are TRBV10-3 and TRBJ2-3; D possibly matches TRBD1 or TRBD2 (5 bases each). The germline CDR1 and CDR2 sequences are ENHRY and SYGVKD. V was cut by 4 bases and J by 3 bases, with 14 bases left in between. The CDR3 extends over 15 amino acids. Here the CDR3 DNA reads TGTGCCATCAGTGTCACAGGCGGGTTTACAGATACGCAGTATTTT. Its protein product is CAISVTGGFTDTQYF.

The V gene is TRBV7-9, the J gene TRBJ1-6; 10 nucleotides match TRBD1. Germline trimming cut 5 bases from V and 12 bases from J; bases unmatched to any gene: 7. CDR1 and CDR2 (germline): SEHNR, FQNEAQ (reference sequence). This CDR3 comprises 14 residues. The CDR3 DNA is TGTGCCAGCAGCATAATAGGACAGGGGGGACCCCTCCACTTT. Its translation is CASSIIGQGGPLHF.

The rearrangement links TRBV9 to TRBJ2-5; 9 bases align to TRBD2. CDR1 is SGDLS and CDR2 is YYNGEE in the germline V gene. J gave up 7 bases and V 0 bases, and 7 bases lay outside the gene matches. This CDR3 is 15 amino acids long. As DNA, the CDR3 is TGTGCCAGCAGCGTAGGACTAGCGGCGGGCGGGACCCAGTACTTC. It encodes CASSVGLAAGGTQYF.

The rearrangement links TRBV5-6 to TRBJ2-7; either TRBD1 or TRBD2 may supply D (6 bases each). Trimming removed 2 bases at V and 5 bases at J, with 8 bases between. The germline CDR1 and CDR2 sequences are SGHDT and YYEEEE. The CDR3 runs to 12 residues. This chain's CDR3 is CASSLGGHEQYF. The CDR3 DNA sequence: TGTGCCAGCAGCTTAGGGGGGCACGAGCAGTACTTC.

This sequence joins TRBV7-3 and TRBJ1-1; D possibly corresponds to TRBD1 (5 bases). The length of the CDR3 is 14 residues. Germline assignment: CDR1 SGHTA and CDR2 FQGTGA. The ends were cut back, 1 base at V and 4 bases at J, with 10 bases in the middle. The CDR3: CASSLIAGGTEAFF. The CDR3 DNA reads TGTGCCAGCAGCTTAATAGCCGGGGGCACTGAAGCTTTCTTT.

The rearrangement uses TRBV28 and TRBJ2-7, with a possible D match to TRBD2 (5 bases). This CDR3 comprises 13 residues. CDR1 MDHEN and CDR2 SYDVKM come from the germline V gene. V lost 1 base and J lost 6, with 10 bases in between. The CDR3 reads CASSLLRAGEQYF. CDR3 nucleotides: TGTGCCAGCAGTTTATTGAGGGCGGGCGAGCAGTACTTC.

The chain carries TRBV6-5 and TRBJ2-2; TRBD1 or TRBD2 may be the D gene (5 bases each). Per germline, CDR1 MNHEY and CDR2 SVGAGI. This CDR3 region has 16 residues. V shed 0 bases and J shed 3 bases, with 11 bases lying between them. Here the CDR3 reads CASSYSPGTDTGELFF. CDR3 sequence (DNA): TGTGCCAGCAGTTACTCGCCAGGGACGGACACCGGGGAGCTGTTTTTT.

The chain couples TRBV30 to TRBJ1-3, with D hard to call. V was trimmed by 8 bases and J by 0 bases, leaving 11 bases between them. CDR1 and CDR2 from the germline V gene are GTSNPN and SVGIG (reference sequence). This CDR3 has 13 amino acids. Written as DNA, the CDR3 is TGTGCCCGAGAAGAGTTCTCTGGAAACACCATATATTTT. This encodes CAREEFSGNTIYF.

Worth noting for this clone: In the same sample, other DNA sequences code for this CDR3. CDR3 DNA sequence: TGTGCCAGCAGTCCTGGACTAGCGGGAGCATACGAGCAGTACTTC. Protein sequence: CASSPGLAGAYEQYF. The J gene is TRBJ2-7, the V gene TRBV27, with 13 bases lining up with TRBD2. The V and J ends lost 5 bases and 4 bases, in that order; junction bases with no gene match: 5. CDR3 size: 15 residues. Germline CDR1 MNHEY, CDR2 SMNVEV (reference sequence).